This TCR beta chain was captured by sequencing in a study of CXCR3-negative and CXCR3-positive naive CD8 T cells. Notes on the study in general: Researchers report that CXCR3-positive naive cells carry more hydrophobic TRB CDR3s than CXCR3-negative naive cells.

To note about this clonotype: Its antigen is undetermined.

This CDR3 has 15 amino acids. CDR1 and CDR2 (germline): SGHKS, YYEKEE (reference sequence). Libraries of TRB cDNA were made by 5' RACE and carried UMIs. TCRdb reprocessed the 5' RACE reads; each CDR3 protein has one entry and no DNA is given. The sample has about 63,000 distinct CDR3 sequences; the top ten hold 4.8%. The sequence came from a human donor in good health. Some clones in this sample may be carry-over from other donors' samples. The sample taken for sequencing was naive CXCR3+ CD8+ T cells from blood. Subset in this sample: CD45RO-CCR7+CD27+CD95- naive CD8+ T cells expressing CXCR3 (TNR3+). The chain carries TRBV5-5 and TRBJ2-7; TCRdb proposes TRBD2, but this gene call is untestable without DNA. CDR3 protein: CASNHWGGASYEQYF.